These 15 T cell receptor beta chains were all obtained from the same sample, sequenced in a study of cytomegalovirus exposure and HLA in healthy donors. Repertoires were generated with immunoSEQ multiplex PCR, while TCRdb's copy carries only in-frame clones and drops some. Found here are 55,000 to 85,000 clones, 94% of them singletons; the top ten hold more than 0.8%. The sample consisted of PBMCs. Every receptor here comes from a woman aged 18 to 35 in good health and CMV-seronegative.

The rearrangement links TRBV6-5 to TRBJ2-2, with 8 bases aligning to TRBD1. The CDR3 runs to 16 residues. Unmatched junction bases numbered 8, after V lost 4 bases and J lost 4 bases. Germline V gene sequence: CDR1 MNHEY, CDR2 SVGAGI. The DNA for the CDR3 is TGTGCCAGCAGTTCCCCCATCAGGGGGCGCACCGGGGAGCTGTTTTTT. Translating gives CASSSPIRGRTGELFF.

CDR3 coding DNA: TGTGCCAGCAGCGTAGTAGCCGGGTCCACTGAAGCTTTCTTT. It encodes CASSVVAGSTEAFF. The rearrangement links TRBV9 to TRBJ1-1; D not resolved. Looked up from germline, CDR1 is SGDLS and CDR2 is YYNGEE. The length of the CDR3 is 14 residues. With 0 bases removed from V and 4 bases from J, the gap between germline ends came to 10 bases.

The J gene is TRBJ1-5, the V gene TRBV19; D gene uncertain. From germline, CDR1 is LNHDA and CDR2 SQIVND (reference sequence). There are 14 residues in the CDR3. V gave up 1 base and J gave up 4 bases, with 8 bases separating them. CDR3 in DNA: TGTGCCAGTAGTATAGTTTCCCTTAATCAGCCCCAGCATTTT. Translation: CASSIVSLNQPQHF.

The DNA for the CDR3 is TGTGCCAGCAAGGACATCGCAACTAATGAAAAACTGTTTTTT. Its protein product is CASKDIATNEKLFF. This chain uses TRBV21-1 with TRBJ1-4; TRBD1, the table's D call, was not compared with the DNA. TRBV21-1 is classified as a pseudogene. The CDR3 runs to 14 residues.

Only a few counts were recorded for this clone. This rearrangement joins TRBV6-4 to TRBJ1-1, with D possibly TRBD1 on 5 matching bases. CDR3 length: 14 amino acids. V was cut by 3 bases and J by 5 bases, with 13 bases left in between. Germline V lookup: CDR1 MRHNA, CDR2 SNTAGT. DNA for the CDR3: TGTGCCAGCAGTGATACCTCCAGGGCGACTGAAGCTTTCTTT. The encoded protein is CASSDTSRATEAFF.

J is TRBJ2-3 and V is TRBV4-3; 8 bases line up with TRBD2. The CDR3 is 17 amino acids. Germline CDR1 and CDR2: LGHNA and YSLEER. The V gene end was trimmed by 0 bases and the J gene end by 4 bases; junction bases not matched to a gene: 9. In DNA, the CDR3 is TGCGCCAGCAGCCAAGAGTTGAACGGGGGGGCCCCAGATACGCAGTATTTT. It yields the protein CASSQELNGGAPDTQYF.

The chain carries TRBV27 and TRBJ1-5; D unclear. V lost 5 bases, J lost 1 base, and 12 bases lay in between. Germline V gives CDR1 MNHEY, CDR2 SMNVEV (reference sequence). The CDR3 has 15 amino acids. CDR3 nucleotides: TGTGCCAGCAGTATGGGAGGGAGGAGCAATCAGCCCCAGCATTTT. It specifies CASSMGGRSNQPQHF.

The chain couples TRBV4-1 to TRBJ2-5, with 7 nucleotides matching TRBD1. This CDR3 is built from 13 residues. Germline trimming cut 4 bases from V and 2 bases from J; bases unmatched to any gene: 1. Germline CDR1 reads MGHRA; CDR2 reads YSYEKL. CDR3 residues: CASSLGQQETQYF. DNA of the CDR3: TGCGCCAGCAGCCTGGGACAGCAAGAGACCCAGTACTTC.

The gene calls are TRBV18 and TRBJ2-5; TRBD1 matches at 12 bases. CDR1 is KGHSH, CDR2 LQKENI, per germline. The CDR3 runs 15 residues. V lost 4 bases, J lost 4 bases, and 4 bases stayed unmatched. CDR3 loop: CASSRGQGAVETQYF. In DNA form, the CDR3 reads TGTGCCAGCTCACGGGGACAGGGGGCTGTAGAGACCCAGTACTTC.

The chain links TRBV11-2 to TRBJ2-7; D is perhaps TRBD2 (6 bases). Germline CDR1 and CDR2: SGHAT and FQNNGV. This CDR3 has 13 amino acids. The V end lost 5 bases, the J end lost 6 bases, and 14 bases lay between the germline ends. The CDR3: CASSPGLLSEQYF. The CDR3 coding sequence is TGTGCCAGCAGCCCGGGACTCCTCTCCGAGCAGTACTTC.

The V gene is TRBV25-1, the J gene TRBJ1-5, with D possibly matching TRBD1 (6 bases). Germline CDR1 reads MGHDK; CDR2 reads SYGVNS. The CDR3 length is 13 residues. In DNA form, the CDR3 reads TGTCGACAGGCTCCACATAGCAATCAGCCCCAGCATTTT. Its protein is CRQAPHSNQPQHF.

This rearrangement joins TRBV5-6 to TRBJ2-7; maybe TRBD1 (6 bases). The V end lost 4 bases, the J end lost 2 bases, and 16 bases lay between the germline ends. The CDR3 sequence is 15 residues long. CDR1 is SGHDT, CDR2 YYEEEE, per germline. Here the CDR3 DNA reads TGTGCCAGCAGCCCACTTCCCTGGGACACCTACGAGCAGTACTTC. Amino acids: CASSPLPWDTYEQYF.

The chain uses TRBV18 and TRBJ2-3, with 7 bases aligning to TRBD2. Germline loops: CDR1 KGHSH, CDR2 LQKENI. Trimming removed 6 bases from V and 1 base from J; junction bases left unmatched: 10. The length of the CDR3 is 16 residues. The CDR3, as DNA: TGTGCCAGCTCCACATTACTAGCGATCCGCACAGATACGCAGTATTTT. Its protein product is CASSTLLAIRTDTQYF.

V usage is TRBV5-6 and J usage is TRBJ1-4; a weak D match, TRBD1 (6 bases). Germline V gene sequence: CDR1 SGHDT, CDR2 YYEEEE. Trimming removed 4 bases at V and 7 bases at J, with 11 bases between. This CDR3 contains 13 residues. Here the CDR3 DNA reads TGTGCCAGCAGCCTAGGACAGTTTGAAAAACTGTTTTTT. This gives the protein CASSLGQFEKLFF.

The gene calls are TRBV7-9 and TRBJ1-1; no reliable D call. The V gene lost 4 bases and the J gene lost 3 bases, with 6 bases spanning the gap. This CDR3 is built from 12 residues. Germline V CDR1 and CDR2: SEHNR, FQNEAQ (reference sequence). The CDR3 reads CASSSFDTEAFF. The CDR3 bases are TGTGCCAGCAGCTCGTTTGACACTGAAGCTTTCTTT. Together with reference TRBV7-9 and TRBJ1-1, the CDR3 gives the full variable domain: DTGVSQNPRHKITKRGQNVTFRCDPISEHNRLYWYRQTLGQGPEFLTYFQNEAQLEKSRLLSDRFSAERPKGSFSTLEIQRTEQGDSAMYLCASSSFDTEAFFGQGTRLTVV.